Reported below is one T cell receptor beta chain. The clone's antigen remains unknown. Compared with germline, one end of the junction differs, possibly owing to a read error. The germline V gene (reference sequence) sets CDR1 to WNHNN and CDR2 to SYGVQD. Inclusive of the bounding cysteine and phenylalanine, the CDR3 is 8 residues long. The sequence is cut down to CDR3 DNA, 24 bases in frame from base 1. The 15 to 20 healthy controls were blood donors whose buffy coats were used; they had a median age of about 51 years (range roughly 20-75), and over 50% were female. On an AutoMACS, CD4+ and CD8+ cells were isolated via positive magnetic bead selection, and their purity was verified by flow cytometry. Peripheral blood mononuclear cells were isolated by Ficoll-Paque PLUS density gradient separation. Using Nucleospin Tissue or Tissue XS kits, DNA was extracted from CD4-enriched, CD8-enriched or PBMC samples, with quantification by a Qubit 2.0 fluorometer.

The immunoSEQ assay was applied to genomic DNA for TCRB CDR3 sequencing. Processing in the source paper ran as follows. Nothing other than productive TCRB rearrangements was included in the analyses. Defining a clone by its unique TCRB CDR3 sequence, the study calculated clonality as a productive clonality index derived from Shannon entropy. The template counts of each clone relative to the total templates per sample were used to calculate repertoire overlap between two samples. A correlation with a Spearman r of roughly 0.6 was found between V-gene usage by flow cytometry and V-gene usage by TCRB sequencing. TCRdb took this table from immuneACCESS and kept in-frame rearrangements with V and J called. Such tables lack part of the clones; where checked against another copy, unresolved V genes explain under half of the gap, and the rest is unexplained. The V and J calls and clone size were taken over from that table, and D and trimming were inferred from the DNA. This sample comprises some 20,000 clones, about 73% of them detected only once. The leading ten clones occupy approximately 20% of the sample.

This sample is drawn from a study of somatic mutations in cytotoxic T cells in rheumatoid arthritis (dated by TCRdb to about 2017). In the study overall: Some T-cell populations stained with V beta antibodies were sorted by flow on a FACSAria II or Sony SH800 to nearly 100% purity, with sorted V beta1+ cells additionally subjected to TCRB sequencing. Whether expanded CD8+ T-cell clones in untreated, newly diagnosed rheumatoid arthritis carry somatic mutations was the study question, and clonality was characterized with TCRB deep sequencing. A total of more than 55 rheumatoid arthritis patients and about 21 healthy controls underwent TCRB deep sequencing. Patients and controls did not essentially differ in median age, which was nearly identical between the groups. The paper as a whole reports these results and caveats: It was unknown which antigens the expanded CD8+ clones targeted, and their absence from virus-specific databases did not exclude viral specificity. In about an eighth of the roughly 65 patients the largest CD8+ clone exceeded 20% of CD8+ cells, and several identical CD8+ TCRB sequences were shared between blood and synovial fluid. CD8+ T-cell clonality did not differ significantly between rheumatoid arthritis patients and age-matched healthy controls. The slight TRBV07 underrepresentation in patients was not adjusted for multiple comparisons. An increase of CD8+ clonality with age was seen in patients (Spearman r ≈ 0.46) but not in healthy controls.

This chain is built from TRBV10-1 and TRBJ1-2, with the D segment identity uncertain. This clonotype was obtained from a woman aged 60 to 75 in good health. The sample was CD8+ T cells sorted from blood. CDR3 sequence: CANSPSAF. The DNA sequence is given as TGCGCCAACTCCCCCTCTGCCTTC.